The source of this TCR beta chain is a study of blood T cell repertoires in COVID-19. This clone appeared a few times. Germline loops: CDR1 LGHDT, CDR2 YNNKEL (reference sequence). This CDR3 region has 17 residues. V was clipped by 0 bases and J by 4 bases; unmatched bases: 10. Authors' methods: From reference gene primer amplification, estimates of nucleated cell counts were derived. TCRdb keeps only in-frame clones here, not all; method: immunoSEQ multiplex PCR. V and J calls and clone size follow that table, whereas D and trimming were derived from the DNA. The sample yields some 150,000 clones, 80% to 90% seen once.

The material sequenced was peripheral blood. The chain employs TRBV3-1 (or the pseudogene TRBV3-2) and TRBJ1-2; 8 bases align to TRBD1. The origin of this receptor is a human donor in a cohort sampled during active COVID-19. This CDR3 reads CASSQEAPDRAFYGYTF. CDR3 nucleotide sequence: TGTGCCAGCAGCCAAGAGGCCCCGGACAGGGCATTCTATGGCTACACCTTC.